The 16 T cell receptor beta chains listed next were all sequenced from one sample in a study of regulatory T cells in long-lasting Graves disease. Documented time point: persistent/refractory GD, antithyroid drugs over 5 years with positive TRAb. Generation of the TCR library employed RNA extracted from PBMCs. Arm-PCR of CDR3 regions and iRepertoire HTBI primers were used to build TCR beta libraries. TCRdb independently ran MiXCR on the multiplex PCR reads; one entry per CDR3 protein. In the table there are hundreds of thousands of distinct CDR3 sequences, less than 25% of which are singletons. The sample consisted of peripheral blood mononuclear cells (PBMCs), taken when the disease was refractory, from a patient treated with antithyroid drugs. These receptors came from a female donor with Graves disease.

The sample holds many counts of this clonotype. This chain joins TRBV12-3 or TRBV12-4 and TRBJ2-7; D is possibly TRBD1 or TRBD2 (5 bases each). V was pared by 2 bases and J by 4 bases, with 18 bases between. This CDR3 is 16 amino acids long. CDR3 protein: CASSLNRDQGWYEQYF. Here the CDR3 DNA reads TGTGCCAGCAGTTTAAACCGGGACCAGGGATGGTACGAGCAGTACTTC.

In its sample, this clonotype was seen many times. This chain connects TRBV24-1 to TRBJ2-7; TRBD1 agrees at 7 bases. Germline V CDR1 and CDR2: KGHDR, SFDVKD. The CDR3 extends over 18 amino acids. V gave up 0 bases and J gave up 0 bases; unmatched junction bases: 10. The CDR3 region is CATSDLLDSGTDSYEQYF. The CDR3 bases are TGTGCCACCAGTGATTTGTTGGACTCCGGGACAGACTCCTACGAGCAGTACTTC.

This clonotype has more than one count but fewer than ten. The chain recombines TRBV10-3 with TRBJ2-7; D is tentatively TRBD1 or TRBD2 (5 bases each). Per the germline V gene, CDR1 is ENHRY and CDR2 is SYGVKD. The CDR3 spans 13 residues. The germline V and J ends were trimmed by 10 bases and 2 bases, with 15 bases remaining between them. CDR3 nucleotides: TGTGCCACCGAGGGTGGACAAACCTACGAGCAGTACTTC. Amino acid sequence: CATEGGQTYEQYF.

This chain joins TRBV5-5 and TRBJ1-5; TRBD1 agrees at 7 bases. V was clipped by 4 bases and J by 2 bases; unmatched bases: 9. The CDR3 totals 16 residues. Germline CDR1 and CDR2: SGHKS and YYEKEE (reference sequence). The CDR3: CASSTVPTGGNQPQHF. DNA of the CDR3: TGTGCCAGCAGCACGGTACCTACAGGGGGCAATCAGCCCCAGCATTTT.

The rearrangement links TRBV7-9 to TRBJ1-1, with a tentative D call TRBD1 (6 bases). Germline lookup yields CDR1 SEHNR and CDR2 FQNEAQ (reference sequence). Trimming removed 1 base from V and 4 bases from J, with 10 bases in between. The CDR3 runs 14 residues. Written as DNA, the CDR3 is TGTGCCAGCAGCTTAGGGGTCAGGGGCACTGAAGCTTTCTTT. Its translation: CASSLGVRGTEAFF.

The chain couples TRBV9 to TRBJ2-1; D call uncertain. Germline V gene data show CDR1 as SGDLS and CDR2 as YYNGEE. Trimming shortened V by 0 bases and J by 0 bases, and 7 bases separated the two germline ends. There are 15 residues in the CDR3. For the CDR3, the DNA is TGTGCCAGCAGCGTAGCTATCGGCTCCTACAATGAGCAGTTCTTC. Its translation: CASSVAIGSYNEQFF.

A remark on this clonotype: One base away lies a much larger clone, so this may be a sequencing read error. The chain carries TRBV7-2 and TRBJ2-7, with D possibly being TRBD2 (6 bases). This CDR3 is built from 16 residues. Between the trimmed V and J ends, which lost 5 bases and 9 bases, there was a span of 26 bases. Looked up from germline, CDR1 is SGHTA and CDR2 is FQGNSA. CDR3 nucleotide sequence: TGTGCCAGCAGCCAACAACGTAGCGGTGACGTGGGGGGGCAGTACTTC. It specifies CASSQQRSGDVGGQYF. Looking up the rest from reference TRBV7-2 and TRBJ2-7 gives the full variable domain: GAGVSQSPSNKVTEKGKDVELRCDPISGHTALYWYRQSLGQGLEFLIYFQGNSAPDKSGLPSDRFSAERTGGSVSTLTIQRTQQEDSAVYLCASSQQRSGDVGGQYFGPGTRLTVT.

On this clonotype: Germline is not matched at one junction end, which may reflect a read error. The chain recombines TRBV28 with TRBJ1-3, with TRBD1 matching 8 bases. This CDR3 contains 17 residues. Germline V lookup: CDR1 MDHEN, CDR2 SYDVKM. CDR3 sequence: CTSSLISDRASGNTIYF. CDR3 coding DNA: TGTACCAGCAGTTTAATTTCGGACAGGGCCTCTGGAAACACCATATATTTT.

This clonotype was counted only a few times. The rearrangement joins TRBV15 to TRBJ2-2; 7 bases match TRBD2. This CDR3 spans 15 amino acids. V shed 3 bases and J 4 bases; nucleotides not matched to a gene: 5. Germline CDR1 and CDR2: LNHNV and YYDKDF (reference sequence). The CDR3 loop is CATSRGGSSTGELFF. The CDR3 DNA sequence: TGTGCCACCAGCAGGGGCGGGAGTAGCACCGGGGAGCTGTTTTTT.

As to this clonotype: Since a much larger clone is just one base distant, this may be a read error. The chain combines TRBV15 with TRBJ1-4; no reliable D call. Germline V gene lookup returns CDR1 LNHNV and CDR2 YYDKDF (reference sequence). The CDR3 runs to 16 residues. In nucleotides, the CDR3 is TGTGCCACCAGCAGAGATGTCGGGCAGCCTAATAAAAAACTGTTTTTT. Its translation: CATSRDVGQPNKKLFF.

This clonotype appeared a few times. V usage is TRBV9 and J usage is TRBJ2-2; D not certain. This CDR3 comprises 14 residues. The germline V gene has CDR1 SGDLS and CDR2 YYNGEE. V was cut by 0 bases and J by 6 bases, with 9 bases left in between. The CDR3 nucleotides are TGTGCCAGCAGCGTAGCTGGTCAGTCCGGGGAGCTGTTTTTT. It encodes CASSVAGQSGELFF.

V and J are TRBV20-1 and TRBJ1-5, with D perhaps TRBD1 (5 bases). The CDR3 consists of 14 residues. The germline CDR1 and CDR2 sequences are DFQATT and SNEGSKA (reference sequence). Trimming removed 6 bases from V and 3 bases from J, with 15 bases in between. CDR3 DNA: TGCAGTGCCGGGAGGGGAGGGGCCAATCAGCCCCAGCATTTT. Its translation is CSAGRGGANQPQHF.

The chain joins TRBV27 to TRBJ2-1; 7 bases fit TRBD1. Per the germline V gene, CDR1 is MNHEY and CDR2 is SMNVEV (reference sequence). Trimming at V came to 9 bases and at J to 7 bases, leaving 12 bases not matched to a gene. The CDR3 has 14 residues. The CDR3 loop reads CASSQGNRGNEQFF. CDR3 DNA sequence: TGTGCCAGTTCGCAGGGCAACAGGGGTAATGAGCAGTTCTTC.

This clonotype was found a few times. V usage is TRBV7-8 and J usage is TRBJ2-3, with a tentative D call TRBD2 (5 bases). The CDR3 length is 13 residues. Germline V gives CDR1 SGHVS, CDR2 FQNEAQ. Trimming removed 6 bases at V and 3 bases at J, with 10 bases between. The CDR3 spells CASSLRETDTQYF. In DNA form, the CDR3 reads TGTGCCAGCAGTTTACGGGAAACAGATACGCAGTATTTT.

This chain connects TRBV4-1 to TRBJ2-7, with 9 bases matching TRBD1. CDR3 size: 15 residues. Looked up from germline, CDR1 is MGHRA and CDR2 is YSYEKL. J was trimmed by 4 bases and V by 0 bases; bases with no gene match: 4. CDR3 in amino acids: CASSQEADRGYEQYF. In DNA, the CDR3 is TGCGCCAGCAGCCAAGAAGCGGACAGGGGTTACGAGCAGTACTTC.

This clonotype was seen repeatedly, ten times or more. The V gene is TRBV7-8, the J gene TRBJ2-5; no definite D call. With 1 base removed from V and 0 bases from J, the gap between germline ends came to 9 bases. Germline CDR1 and CDR2: SGHVS and FQNEAQ. This CDR3 spans 15 amino acids. CDR3 region: CASSLVAAYQETQYF. In DNA form, the CDR3 reads TGTGCCAGCAGCTTAGTTGCGGCCTACCAAGAGACCCAGTACTTC.